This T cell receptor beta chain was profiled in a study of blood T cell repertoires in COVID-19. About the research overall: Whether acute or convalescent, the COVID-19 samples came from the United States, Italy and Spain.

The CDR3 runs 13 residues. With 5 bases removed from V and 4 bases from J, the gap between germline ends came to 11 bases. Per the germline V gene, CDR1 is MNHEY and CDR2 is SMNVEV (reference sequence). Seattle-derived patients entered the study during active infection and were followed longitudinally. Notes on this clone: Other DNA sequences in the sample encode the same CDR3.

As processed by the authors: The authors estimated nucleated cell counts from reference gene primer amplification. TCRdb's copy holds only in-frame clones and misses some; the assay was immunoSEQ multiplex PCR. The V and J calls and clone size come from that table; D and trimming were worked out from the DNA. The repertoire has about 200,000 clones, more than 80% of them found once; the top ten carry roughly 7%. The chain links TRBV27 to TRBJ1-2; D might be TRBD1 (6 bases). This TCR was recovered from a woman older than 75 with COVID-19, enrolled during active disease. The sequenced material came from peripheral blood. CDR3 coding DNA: TGTGCCAGCAGTCCACAGGGATCCTATGGCTACACCTTC. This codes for CASSPQGSYGYTF.